This T cell receptor (beta chain) was sequenced during a study of cytomegalovirus exposure and HLA in healthy donors. Researchers ran the PCR with 60 Vbeta and 13 Jbeta primers. Using immunoSEQ multiplex PCR, the repertoire was profiled, and TCRdb retains in-frame clones only, with some absent. The repertoire consists of under 150,000 clones, with 70% to 80% occurring once and the leading ten covering approximately 5%. Of note for this clone: Its antigen is still unknown.

General study findings and limits: In an earlier analysis, in 540 or so donors, most V segments appeared productive either ~90% or ~30% of the time. Most likely, a cluster of highly shared sequence variants arose as a sequencing artifact.

The germline CDR1 and CDR2 sequences are MDHEN and SYDVKM. The CDR3 has 18 amino acids. V trimming: 5 bases; J trimming: 1 base; junction bases outside the gene matches: 15. Sequencing was done on a sample of PBMCs. The chain links TRBV28 to TRBJ2-7; 9 bases match TRBD1. The receptor's source is a woman aged 30 to 39 in good health and CMV-seropositive. CDR3 in DNA: TGTGCCAGCAGTGTACCGGGACAGGGAATGGGAAAGTCCTACGAGCAGTACTTC. Translation gives CASSVPGQGMGKSYEQYF. The entire variable domain, with the rest obtained from reference TRBV28 and TRBJ2-7, is as follows: DVKVTQSSRYLVKRTGEKVFLECVQDMDHENMFWYRQDPGLGLRLIYFSYDVKMKEKGDIPEGYSVSREKKERFSLILESASTNQTSMYLCASSVPGQGMGKSYEQYFGPGTRLTVT.